Reported below is one TCR beta chain. Its antigen is not identified. The data derive from a study of cytomegalovirus exposure and HLA in healthy donors. The CDR3 consists of 15 residues. Germline-derived CDR1 and CDR2 are MNHEY and SMNVEV (reference sequence). Trimming removed 2 bases from V and 1 base from J; junction bases left unmatched: 4. Findings and caveats of the study: Indistinguishable V segments such as TRBV6-2 and TRBV6-3 were excluded. Reportedly, cytomegalovirus status was diagnosed with high sensitivity and specificity. Differences between HLA loci emerged in a later analysis of TCR association rates, with DRB1 most and HLA-C fewest.

Primers for the PCR totalled 60 Vbeta and 13 Jbeta. Clones were read by immunoSEQ multiplex PCR, and TCRdb kept only the in-frame ones, dropping some. Of hundreds of thousands of clones in the sample, roughly 79% are singletons; the top ten hold more than 0.45%. This clonotype was sampled from a woman aged 35 to 49 in good health and CMV-seronegative. The V and J genes are TRBV27 and TRBJ1-1; TRBD1 agrees at 7 bases. Sequenced input: PBMCs. The CDR3 sequence is CASSLQGDRNTEAFF. The CDR3, as DNA: TGTGCCAGCAGTTTACAGGGGGACCGGAACACTGAAGCTTTCTTT.